This is a list of T cell receptor beta chains from one sample in a study of blood T cells in healthy people across ages. One entry per CDR3 protein results from TCRdb running MiXCR on the 5' RACE reads. The sample records approximately 880,000 distinct CDR3 sequences, roughly 50% being singletons. Sequenced: blood. These receptors all stem from a man in his thirties or forties in good health. The CDR3 runs from the conserved cysteine through the conserved F or W. The D gene is left open where the match is weak. Not every row has a clone size; where given, it reads once, few, many or a size class.

size	V	J	D	CDR3	DNA
few	TRBV6-2/TRBV6-3	TRBJ2-7	NA	CASRRTGSEQYF	TGTGCCAGCAGACGGACTGGATCCGAGCAGTACTTC
few	TRBV5-1	TRBJ2-3	TRBD2	CASSFKRGGPDTQYF	TGCGCCAGCAGCTTCAAGCGGGGGGGCCCAGATACGCAGTATTTT
few	TRBV28	TRBJ1-2	NA	CASSLRTRVTGYTF	TGTGCCAGCAGCCTACGGACAAGGGTTACCGGCTACACCTTC
many	TRBV29-1	TRBJ2-1	TRBD2	CSVEGTREYNEQFF	TGCAGCGTTGAAGGGACTAGAGAATACAATGAGCAGTTCTTC
NA	TRBV7-9	TRBJ1-5	NA	CASSSVEGKHQPQHF	TGTGCCAGCAGCTCGGTGGAGGGGAAGCATCAGCCCCAGCATTTT
few	TRBV4-3	TRBJ1-4	TRBD1	CASSQTGTGVEKLFF	TGCGCCAGCAGCCAGACCGGGACAGGGGTTGAAAAACTGTTTTTT
NA	TRBV30	TRBJ1-1	NA	CAHARSPYADTEAFF	TGTGCCCACGCCCGGTCCCCCTACGCGGACACTGAAGCTTTCTTT
NA	TRBV11-2	TRBJ1-5	NA	CASSPSANPAQPQHF	TGTGCCAGCAGCCCCTCGGCCAACCCGGCGCAGCCCCAGCATTTT
NA	TRBV28	TRBJ2-1	TRBD2	CASSLAGGLTNEQFF	TGTGCCAGCAGTTTAGCGGGGGGTCTGACGAATGAGCAGTTCTTC
many	TRBV5-6	TRBJ2-4	NA	CASSTGLAKNIQYF	TGTGCCAGCAGCACAGGGCTAGCCAAAAACATTCAGTACTTC
NA	TRBV3-1	TRBJ1-5	NA	CASGVRANQPQHF	TGTGCCAGCGGCGTCCGGGCCAATCAGCCCCAGCATTTT
few	TRBV27	TRBJ1-1	NA	CASSGQRQNTEAFF	TGTGCCAGCAGTGGGCAAAGACAGAACACTGAAGCTTTCTTT
NA	TRBV6-4	TRBJ2-3	NA	CASSDGGLTDTQYF	TGTGCCAGCAGTGACGGGGGGCTCACAGATACGCAGTATTTT
NA	TRBV27	TRBJ2-1	TRBD1	CASSSGQGDLGQFF	TGTGCCAGCAGTTCGGGACAGGGGGACCTTGGGCAGTTCTTC
few	TRBV6-5	TRBJ1-5	NA	CASSPRLSSNQPQHF	TGTGCCAGCAGCCCCCGGCTTAGCAGCAATCAGCCCCAGCATTTT
NA	TRBV12-3/TRBV12-4	TRBJ2-1	TRBD1	CASSLSGTGPYNEQFF	TGTGCCAGCAGTTTAAGTGGGACAGGGCCTTACAATGAGCAGTTCTTC
NA	TRBV20-1	TRBJ2-5	NA	CSAIYRGAQETQYF	TGCAGTGCTATCTATCGGGGGGCCCAAGAGACCCAGTACTTC
NA	TRBV5-4	TRBJ1-2	NA	CASSLNSGSLYGYTF	TGTGCCAGCAGCTTAAACAGCGGGAGTCTCTATGGCTACACCTTC
NA	TRBV28	TRBJ2-7	NA	CASSLVRAGEQYF	TGTGCCAGCAGTCTCGTCCGGGCAGGCGAGCAGTACTTC
few	TRBV7-2	TRBJ2-3	NA	CASSFIDTQYF	TGTGCCAGCAGCTTCATAGATACGCAGTATTTT
NA	TRBV6-5	TRBJ1-6	NA	CASSFGRYNSPLHF	TGTGCCAGCAGTTTCGGGCGGTATAATTCACCCCTCCACTTT
few	TRBV12-3/TRBV12-4	TRBJ2-7	NA	CASSPRLLKSYEQYF	TGTGCCAGCAGCCCACGTCTTCTTAAATCCTACGAGCAGTACTTC
NA	TRBV5-1	TRBJ1-1	TRBD1	CASRTTGDSNTEAFF	TGCGCCAGCAGGACTACAGGGGACTCGAACACTGAAGCTTTCTTT
NA	TRBV18	TRBJ2-1	TRBD1	CANSPGQGTYNEQFF	TGTGCCAACTCCCCTGGACAGGGAACCTACAACGAGCAGTTCTTC
few	TRBV3-1	TRBJ2-7	NA	CASSQGGGHNSYEQYF	TGTGCCAGCAGCCAAGGCGGTGGTCACAACTCCTACGAGCAGTACTTC
NA	TRBV3-1	TRBJ2-7	TRBD1	CASSHGQGRVDEQYF	TGTGCCAGCAGCCACGGACAGGGAAGGGTCGACGAGCAGTACTTC